This T cell receptor beta chain was profiled in a study of shared clonotypes between healthy human individuals. TCRdb's table, derived via immunoSEQ multiplex PCR, lists solely in-frame clones and lacks some. The table shows more than 550,000 clones, with less than 95% occurring only once. Germline lookup yields CDR1 MNHEY and CDR2 SVGAGI. The CDR3 runs to 13 residues. The V segment lost 9 bases and the J segment 6 bases; nucleotides outside the gene matches: 9. V usage is TRBV6-5 and J usage is TRBJ2-7; 9 bases align to TRBD2. The receptor's source is a man aged 18 to 30 in good health. Some clones in this sample may be carry-over from other donors' samples. What was sequenced was memory CD8+ T cells from PBMCs. Subset indicated: CD45RO+ cells pooled with CCR7-negative TemRA cells. CDR3 bases: TGTGCCAGTTCCGGGACTAGCTTATCCGAGCAGTACTTC. Translation: CASSGTSLSEQYF.